This entry describes one T cell receptor (beta chain). It was considered stable Graves' hyperthyroidism when ophthalmopathy did not progress within 18 months. Hyperthyroidism was newly diagnosed in patients aged 18 to 65 (duration under 2 months). Amplified TCR beta CDR3 regions derived from RNA transcripts. The HTBI primer set served for first-round RT-PCR of the TCR CDR3. TCRdb processed the multiplex PCR reads anew with MiXCR; each CDR3 protein has one entry. The sample holds roughly 800,000 distinct CDR3 sequences; 35% to 40% are singletons and the top ten take about 9%. This CDR3 is built from 15 residues. CDR1 is SGDLS and CDR2 is YYNGEE in the germline V gene. V lost 4 bases and J lost 0, with 13 bases in between. These data come from a study of T cells in Graves' hyperthyroidism and ophthalmopathy.

The V and J genes are TRBV9 and TRBJ1-1; D is unclear. This clonotype originated in a young man with Graves' hyperthyroidism. The sample taken for sequencing was blood. The CDR3 DNA sequence: TGTGCCAGCAGCTCCCGGGGAGACCTGAACACTGAAGCTTTCTTT. Translation: CASSSRGDLNTEAFF.